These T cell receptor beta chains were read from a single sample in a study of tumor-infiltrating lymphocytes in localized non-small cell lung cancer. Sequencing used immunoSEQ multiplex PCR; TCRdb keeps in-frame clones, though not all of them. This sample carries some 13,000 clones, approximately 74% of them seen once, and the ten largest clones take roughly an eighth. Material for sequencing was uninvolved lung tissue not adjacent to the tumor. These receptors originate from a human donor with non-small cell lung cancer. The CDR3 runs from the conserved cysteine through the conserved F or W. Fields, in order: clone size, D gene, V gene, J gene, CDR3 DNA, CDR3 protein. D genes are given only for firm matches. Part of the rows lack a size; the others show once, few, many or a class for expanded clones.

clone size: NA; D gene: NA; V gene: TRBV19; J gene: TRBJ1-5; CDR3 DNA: TGTGCCAGTAGCTCCCAGGGCGGTCAGCCCCAGCATTTT; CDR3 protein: CASSSQGGQPQHF
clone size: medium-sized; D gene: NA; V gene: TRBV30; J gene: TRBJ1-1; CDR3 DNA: TGTGCCTGGAGTGTCATCGTAGGGAACACTGAAGCTTTCTTT; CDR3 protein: CAWSVIVGNTEAFF
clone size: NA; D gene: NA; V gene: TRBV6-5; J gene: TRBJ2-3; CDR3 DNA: TGTGCCAGCAGTTACGGGGGGATCACAGATACGCAGTATTTT; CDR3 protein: CASSYGGITDTQYF
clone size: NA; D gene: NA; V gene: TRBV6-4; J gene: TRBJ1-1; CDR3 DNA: TGTGCCAGCAGCCCCTCCCAGGGGAACACTGAAGCTTTCTTT; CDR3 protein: CASSPSQGNTEAFF
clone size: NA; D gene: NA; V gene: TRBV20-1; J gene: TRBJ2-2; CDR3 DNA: TGCAGTGCTGAGGGTACCGGGGAGCTGTTTTTT; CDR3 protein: CSAEGTGELFF
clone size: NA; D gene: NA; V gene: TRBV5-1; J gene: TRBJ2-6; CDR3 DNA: TGCGCCAGCAGCTTGGCAGGGACCTCTGGGGCCAACGTCCTGACTTTC; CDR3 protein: CASSLAGTSGANVLTF
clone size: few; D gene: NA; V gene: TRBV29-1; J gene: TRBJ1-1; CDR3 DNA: TGCAGCGTTGCGACAGTGAACACTGAAGCTTTCTTT; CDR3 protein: CSVATVNTEAFF
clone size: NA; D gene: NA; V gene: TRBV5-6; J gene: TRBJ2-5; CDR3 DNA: TGTGCCAGCAGCCCGTACGACAGGCGTCTATACCAAGAGACCCAGTACTTC; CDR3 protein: CASSPYDRRLYQETQYF
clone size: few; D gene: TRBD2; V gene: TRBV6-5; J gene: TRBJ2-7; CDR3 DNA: TGTGCCAGCAGTCCGACTAGCGGCTCCTACGAGCAGTACTTC; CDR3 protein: CASSPTSGSYEQYF
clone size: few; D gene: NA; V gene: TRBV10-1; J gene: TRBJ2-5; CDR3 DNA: TGCCCCCGGGACCAAGAGACCCAGTACTTC; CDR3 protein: CPRDQETQYF
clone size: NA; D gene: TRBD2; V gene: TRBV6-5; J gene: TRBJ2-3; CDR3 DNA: TGTGCCAGCAGTTACTCGATGGGCGGGAGAGGGTATTTT; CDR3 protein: CASSYSMGGRGYF
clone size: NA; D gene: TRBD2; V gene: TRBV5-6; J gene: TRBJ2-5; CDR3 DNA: TGTGCCAGCAGCTCAGGACTAGCGGGGCCGGGGGAGACCCAGTACTTC; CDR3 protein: CASSSGLAGPGETQYF
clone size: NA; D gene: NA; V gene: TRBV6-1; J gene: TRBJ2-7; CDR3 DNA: TGTGCCAGCGGTTCGGCGGTAAGCTCCTACGAGCAGTACTTC; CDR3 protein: CASGSAVSSYEQYF
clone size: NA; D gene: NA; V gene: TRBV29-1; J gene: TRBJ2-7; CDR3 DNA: TGCAGCGTTATCTCGACAGGATATTACGAGCAGTACTTC; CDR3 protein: CSVISTGYYEQYF
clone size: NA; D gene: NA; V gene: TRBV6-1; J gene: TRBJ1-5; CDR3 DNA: TGTGCCAGCAGTGTTAACCCGGAAGGTCAGCCCCAGCATTTT; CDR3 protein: CASSVNPEGQPQHF
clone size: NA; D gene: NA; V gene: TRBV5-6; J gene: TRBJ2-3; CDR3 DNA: TGTGCCAGCAGCTTGGTCGAGGCAGGGTGGACAGATACGCAGTATTTT; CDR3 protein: CASSLVEAGWTDTQYF
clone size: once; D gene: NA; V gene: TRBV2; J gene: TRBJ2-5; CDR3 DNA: TGTGCCAGCAGTGAGTTGGTGGGGGAGACCCAGTACTTC; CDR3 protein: CASSELVGETQYF
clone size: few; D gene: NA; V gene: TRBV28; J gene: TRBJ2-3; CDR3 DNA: TGTGCCAGCAGTGAGGTAGGGCCGGATACGCAGTATTTT; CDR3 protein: CASSEVGPDTQYF
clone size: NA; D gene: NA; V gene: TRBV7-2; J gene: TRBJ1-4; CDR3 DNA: TGTGCCAGCAGCTTAGGGGCAGGCGGGCTGTTTTTT; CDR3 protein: CASSLGAGGLFF
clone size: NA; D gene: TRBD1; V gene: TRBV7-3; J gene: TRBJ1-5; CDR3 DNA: TGTGCCAGCAGCGTTTACAGGGGTGGAAGCAATCAGCCCCAGCATTTT; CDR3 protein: CASSVYRGGSNQPQHF
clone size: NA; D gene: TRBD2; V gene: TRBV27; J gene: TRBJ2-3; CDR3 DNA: TGTGCCAGCAGTTTACCCCGCGGGGGGTCGGGTGGTACGCAGTATTTT; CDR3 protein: CASSLPRGGSGGTQYF
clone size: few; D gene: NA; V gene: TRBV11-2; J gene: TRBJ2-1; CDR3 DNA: TGTGCCAGCAGAAGGGGGTCCTTAGCAATCGGCCCCTACAATGAGCAGTTCTTC; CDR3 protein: CASRRGSLAIGPYNEQFF
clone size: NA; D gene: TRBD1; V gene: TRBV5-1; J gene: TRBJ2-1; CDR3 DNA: TGCGCCAGCAGGGGGACAGGGGAATTGAATGAGCAGTTCTTC; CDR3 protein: CASRGTGELNEQFF
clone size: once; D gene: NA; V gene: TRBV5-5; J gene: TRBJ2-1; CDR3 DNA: TGTGCCAGCAGCGCCGGGACGAATGAGCAGTTCTTC; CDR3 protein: CASSAGTNEQFF
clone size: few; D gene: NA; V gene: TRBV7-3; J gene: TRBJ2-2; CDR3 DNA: TGTGCCAGCAGCGAGAGAACCGGGGAGCTGTTTTTT; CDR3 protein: CASSERTGELFF
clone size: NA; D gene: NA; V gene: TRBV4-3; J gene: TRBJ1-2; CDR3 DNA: TGCGCCAGCAGCCAAGATACGACAGGAACCAACTATGGCTACACCTTC; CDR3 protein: CASSQDTTGTNYGYTF
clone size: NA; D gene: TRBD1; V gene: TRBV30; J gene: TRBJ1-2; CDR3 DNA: TGTGCCTGCGCGGACAGGGGGCGAGGCTACACCTTC; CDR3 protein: CACADRGRGYTF
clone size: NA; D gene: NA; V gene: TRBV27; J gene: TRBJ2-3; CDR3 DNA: TGTGCCAGCAGTGTATGGGGGACAGATACGCAGTATTTT; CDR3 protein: CASSVWGTDTQYF
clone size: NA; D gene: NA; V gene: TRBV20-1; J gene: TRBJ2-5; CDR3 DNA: TGCAGTGCTAGCGTAGGGGAGACCCAGTACTTC; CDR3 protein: CSASVGETQYF
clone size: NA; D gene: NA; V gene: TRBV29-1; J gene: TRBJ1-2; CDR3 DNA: TGCAGCGTTGTGGAGGGAGGCAAGTTGGGCTACACCTTC; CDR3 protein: CSVVEGGKLGYTF
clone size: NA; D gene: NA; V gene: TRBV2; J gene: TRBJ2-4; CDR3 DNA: TGTGCCAGCAGCCTACAGGGTAGCATTCAGTACTTC; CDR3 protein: CASSLQGSIQYF
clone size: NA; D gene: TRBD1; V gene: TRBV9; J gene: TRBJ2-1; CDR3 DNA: TGTGCCAGCAGCGTAGGAGAGGGACAGGGGCAGTACAATGAGCAGTTCTTC; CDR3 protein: CASSVGEGQGQYNEQFF
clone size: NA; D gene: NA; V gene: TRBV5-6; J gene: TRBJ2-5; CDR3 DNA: TGTGCCAGCAGCTTGTCTACGCCAAGTGAGACCCAGTACTTC; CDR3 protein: CASSLSTPSETQYF
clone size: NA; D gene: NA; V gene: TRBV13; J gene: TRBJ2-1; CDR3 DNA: TGTGCCAGCAGCTCTCTCTACAATGAGCAGTTCTTC; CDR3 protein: CASSSLYNEQFF
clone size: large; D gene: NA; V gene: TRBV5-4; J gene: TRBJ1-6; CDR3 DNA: TGTGCCAGCAGCTTGGTTGGGCCCGGGGATTCACCCCTCCACTTT; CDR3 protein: CASSLVGPGDSPLHF
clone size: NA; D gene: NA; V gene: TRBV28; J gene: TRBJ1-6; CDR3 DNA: TGTGCCAGCAGTTTAGCAGGGAGGGAGCCCCTCCACTTT; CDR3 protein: CASSLAGREPLHF
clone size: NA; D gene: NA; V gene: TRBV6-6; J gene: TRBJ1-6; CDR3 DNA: TGTGCCAGCACCTCTGAGGGATTCTATAATTCACCCCTCCACTTT; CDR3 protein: CASTSEGFYNSPLHF
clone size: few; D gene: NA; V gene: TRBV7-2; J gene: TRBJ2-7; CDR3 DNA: TGTGCCAGCAGCCTTGAGAGGGGAGCTTCCCCCGGCTACGAGCAGTACTTC; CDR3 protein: CASSLERGASPGYEQYF
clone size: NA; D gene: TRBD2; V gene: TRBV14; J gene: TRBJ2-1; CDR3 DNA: TGTGCCAGCAGCCAAAGGTTTAGCGGGAGGGACAATGAGCAGTTCTTC; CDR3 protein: CASSQRFSGRDNEQFF
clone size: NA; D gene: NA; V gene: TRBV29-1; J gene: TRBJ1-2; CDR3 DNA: TGCAGCGCCTCCGGGGGGGCTAACTATGGCTACACCTTC; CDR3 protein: CSASGGANYGYTF